This TCR beta chain was profiled in a study of cytomegalovirus exposure and HLA in healthy donors. The study, taken as a whole, reports: CMV serostatus was the sole immune exposure information available. HLA restriction was apparent for most CMV-associated TCR beta chains in a later analysis.

The PCR employed 60 Vbeta primers together with 13 Jbeta primers. Repertoires were generated with immunoSEQ multiplex PCR, while TCRdb's copy carries only in-frame clones and drops some. This table has approximately 160,000 clones, about three quarters appearing once. This CDR3 comprises 16 residues. The ends lost 1 base at V and 7 bases at J; junction bases unmatched: 7. Germline lookup yields CDR1 SGDLS and CDR2 YYNGEE. With regard to this clone: As yet, its antigen is unknown.

This receptor was identified in a woman between 40 and 50 years old in good health and CMV-seropositive. Material: PBMCs. The chain employs TRBV9 and TRBJ2-3, with 12 bases matching TRBD2. The DNA of the CDR3 is TGTGCCAGCAGCGTACTAGCGGGGGGGCTTTTTAATACGCAGTATTTT. This gives the protein CASSVLAGGLFNTQYF.